This T cell receptor beta chain was retrieved from a study of T cell responses to AZD1222 COVID-19 vaccine. Repertoires were generated with immunoSEQ multiplex PCR, while TCRdb's copy carries only in-frame clones and drops some. Among about 110,000 clones listed, around 90% were seen once. Trimming removed 1 base from V and 4 bases from J; junction bases left unmatched: 6. In germline, CDR1 is KGHSH, CDR2 LQKENI. The CDR3 length is 16 residues. The source of this sequence is an adult in good health. Sequencing was performed on peripheral blood, taken on day 0 of MenACWY control vaccination. The chain employs TRBV18 and TRBJ1-2, with 10 bases fitting TRBD1. CDR3 amino acids: CASSPRDRGGFYGYTF. The CDR3 DNA is TGTGCCAGCTCACCACGGGACAGGGGAGGTTTCTATGGCTACACCTTC.